The 16 T cell receptor beta chains below all came from one sample that was sequenced in a study of blood T cell repertoires in COVID-19 (dated by TCRdb to about 2020). The receptor library was made with the immunoSEQ multiplex PCR assay. Here the immuneACCESS table is served through TCRdb, limited to in-frame sequences with V and J called. Missing clones are a known gap in these copies; in checked studies unresolved V genes cover under half, and the rest lacks a known reason. The sample table contains 250,000 to 300,000 clones; only one count was recorded for about nine tenths of them. The ten top clones hold 11% of the sample. Sequencing used peripheral blood. These receptor sequences come from a young woman with COVID-19, enrolled during active disease.

Written as DNA, the CDR3 is TGCGCCAGCAGTCACCAAGACAGGGTCTATGGCTACACCTTC. It encodes CASSHQDRVYGYTF. This sequence joins TRBV5-1 and TRBJ1-2; 7 bases fit TRBD1. From germline, CDR1 is SGHRS and CDR2 YFSETQ. J gave up 4 bases and V 5 bases, and 8 bases lay outside the gene matches. The CDR3 spans 14 residues.

This chain links TRBV5-4 with TRBJ2-7, with D perhaps matching TRBD2 (7 bases). Deletions cut 0 bases from V and 4 bases from J, with 14 bases between. The CDR3 spans 15 residues. Germline loops: CDR1 SGHNT, CDR2 YYREEE (reference sequence). The CDR3 sequence is CASSLGGGGEYEQYF. CDR3 bases: TGTGCCAGCAGCTTGGGGGGAGGGGGAGAGTACGAGCAGTACTTC.

The chain recombines TRBV27 with TRBJ2-1; 10 bases are a match to TRBD1. The CDR3 extends over 13 amino acids. V was clipped by 7 bases and J by 9 bases; unmatched bases: 6. CDR1 and CDR2 (germline): MNHEY, SMNVEV (reference sequence). Here the CDR3 DNA reads TGTGCCAGCAAAGGGACAGGGGTTTTTGAGCAGTTCTTC. This encodes CASKGTGVFEQFF.

The chain is built from TRBV2 and TRBJ2-1; 10 bases align to TRBD2. V lost 6 bases to trimming and J lost 0 bases; unmatched junction nucleotides: 14. The CDR3 extends over 19 amino acids. Germline-derived CDR1 and CDR2 are SNHLY and FYNNEI. This chain's CDR3 is CASSSLSGRALSSYNEQFF. For the CDR3, the DNA is TGTGCCAGCAGCTCACTAAGCGGGAGGGCCCTTAGCTCCTACAATGAGCAGTTCTTC.

This sequence joins TRBV6-2 or TRBV6-3 and TRBJ2-1; unclear D gene. The CDR3 has 11 amino acids. Germline CDR1 MNHEY, CDR2 SVGEGT. Trimming removed 4 bases at V and 6 bases at J, with 4 bases between. The CDR3 DNA sequence: TGTGCCAGCAGTTTCGGCAATGAGCAGTTCTTC. Translated: CASSFGNEQFF.

V usage is TRBV11-2 and J usage is TRBJ2-3; TRBD2 matches 9 bases. The junction had 16 bases not matched to a gene; V was cut back by 1 base and J by 8 bases. The CDR3 extends over 18 amino acids. Germline CDR1 SGHAT, CDR2 FQNNGV. The CDR3 is CASSLGLVAGGRIGTQYF. In DNA, the CDR3 is TGTGCCAGCAGCTTAGGGCTTGTGGCGGGAGGGCGAATCGGTACGCAGTATTTT.

The CDR3 DNA reads as TGTGCCAGCAGACCACCACAGGGACTGAACACTGAAGCTTTCTTT. Its protein is CASRPPQGLNTEAFF. The chain recombines TRBV6-6 with TRBJ1-1, with D possibly being TRBD1 (6 bases). The ends were cut back, 6 bases at V and 0 bases at J, with 14 bases in the middle. Germline CDR1 is MNHNY and CDR2 is SVGAGI (reference sequence). This CDR3 comprises 15 residues.

This chain links TRBV7-6 with TRBJ1-4, with unresolved D. The CDR3 runs to 17 residues. Germline V gene lookup returns CDR1 SGHVS and CDR2 FNYEAQ. Trimming stripped 5 bases from V and 5 bases from J, with 21 bases between. The CDR3 here is CASSPHLISGGNEKLFF. The CDR3 region has the DNA TGTGCCAGCAGCCCACACCTGATATCGGGAGGGAATGAAAAACTGTTTTTT.

The rearrangement uses TRBV2 and TRBJ2-1, with a weak D call TRBD1 (6 bases). V gave up 3 bases and J gave up 3 bases, with 6 bases separating them. CDR1 is SNHLY and CDR2 is FYNNEI in the germline V gene. This CDR3 is built from 13 residues. The CDR3 nucleotides are TGTGCCAGCAGTGACAGGGGCTACAATGAGCAGTTCTTC. This encodes CASSDRGYNEQFF.

This clone was picked up one time. The rearrangement links TRBV6-1 to TRBJ2-1; TRBD2 agrees at 9 bases. The length of the CDR3 is 16 residues. Germline lookup yields CDR1 MNHNS and CDR2 SASEGT. The junction had 16 bases not matched to a gene; V was cut back by 4 bases and J by 12 bases. In DNA, the CDR3 is TGTGCCAGCAGTGGGATTGGGACTAGCCCCACCCTTGGGCAGTTCTTC. It encodes CASSGIGTSPTLGQFF.

The chain employs TRBV7-9 and TRBJ1-4; maybe TRBD1 (5 bases). The germline V and J ends were trimmed by 1 base and 10 bases, with 16 bases remaining between them. CDR1 is SEHNR, CDR2 FQNEAQ, per germline (reference sequence). This CDR3 region has 15 residues. The CDR3 region is CASSLVYPNGGKLFF. DNA for the CDR3: TGTGCCAGCAGCTTAGTCTACCCGAACGGGGGAAAACTGTTTTTT.

The rearrangement uses TRBV28 and TRBJ1-5, with D possibly being TRBD1 (6 bases). Germline CDR1 and CDR2: MDHEN and SYDVKM. The CDR3 loop spans 15 amino acids. The germline V and J ends were trimmed by 8 bases and 6 bases, with 20 bases remaining between them. As DNA, the CDR3 is TGTGCCAGCGACCCAGGACAGACCTCTTTTCAGCCCCAGCATTTT. It codes for CASDPGQTSFQPQHF.

V is TRBV5-1 and J is TRBJ1-1, with D unclear. CDR1 is SGHRS and CDR2 is YFSETQ in the germline V gene. This CDR3 has 14 residues. V lost 4 bases and J 4 bases, leaving 14 bases between the germline ends. The CDR3 coding sequence is TGCGCCAGCAGCCCCACGGGGAGAGGCACTGAAGCTTTCTTT. Its translation is CASSPTGRGTEAFF.

This chain links TRBV23-1 with TRBJ2-3; 9 nucleotides match TRBD2. TRBV23-1 is designated an ORF whose function remains uncertain. Trimming at V came to 3 bases and at J to 1 base, leaving 14 bases not matched to a gene. The CDR3 is 19 residues long. CDR3 residues: CASSQPTSGLPGGTDTQYF. In DNA form, the CDR3 reads TGCGCCAGCAGTCAGCCGACTAGCGGTTTGCCCGGGGGCACAGATACGCAGTATTTT.

This chain links TRBV9 with TRBJ2-7; D remains ambiguous. V gave up 0 bases and J gave up 2 bases, with 6 bases separating them. The CDR3 covers 13 residues. The V gene's germline CDR1 is SGDLS and CDR2 YYNGEE. The CDR3 protein is CASSVAEAYEQYF. The CDR3 coding sequence is TGTGCCAGCAGCGTAGCCGAGGCCTACGAGCAGTACTTC. Filled out from reference TRBV9 and TRBJ2-7, the complete variable domain reads DSGVTQTPKHLITATGQRVTLRCSPRSGDLSVYWYQQSLDQGLQFLIQYYNGEERAKGNILERFSAQQFPDLHSELNLSSLELGDSALYFCASSVAEAYEQYFGPGTRLTVT.

This chain connects TRBV27 to TRBJ2-7; 12 positions agree with TRBD1. V shed 8 bases and J 6 bases; nucleotides not matched to a gene: 5. CDR3 length: 13 residues. The germline CDR1 and CDR2 sequences are MNHEY and SMNVEV (reference sequence). The CDR3 region has the DNA TGTGCCAGCGGGGGACAGGGGGCAAGCGAGCAGTACTTC. Protein sequence: CASGGQGASEQYF.